Given below is one TCR beta chain in context. Its antigen remains unknown. The sample belongs to a study of response to subunit inactivated influenza vaccine. Study results and caveats: That few new T cells are recruited by each seasonal influenza vaccination was the authors' suggestion.

In TCRdb, the RT-PCR reads were re-called with MiXCR into one record per CDR3 protein. Here the sample spans 300,000 to 350,000 distinct CDR3 sequences, around a fifth being singletons. The CDR3 length is 22 residues. Trimming took 0 bases from V and 1 from J; bases not matched to a gene: 20. Germline CDR1 LGHDT, CDR2 YNNKEL (reference sequence). The sequencing used PBMCs from blood, collected less than 22 months after vaccination. The clonotype was recovered from a man between 50 and 75 years old who received an inactivated influenza vaccine. V is TRBV3-1 and J is TRBJ2-5; TRBD2 matches at 10 bases. The CDR3 coding sequence is TGTGCCAGCAGCCAAGAAACTTTTATACGGCCTAGCGGGAGAGGTCCCCAAGAGACCCAGTACTTC. Its protein product is CASSQETFIRPSGRGPQETQYF.